The present T cell receptor beta chain was sequenced within a study of control samples from healthy donors and cancer patients. The V segment lost 4 bases and the J segment 1 base; nucleotides outside the gene matches: 6. The CDR3 loop spans 15 amino acids. Germline loops: CDR1 SGDLS, CDR2 YYNGEE. Libraries were prepared by immunoSEQ multiplex PCR; TCRdb keeps only in-frame clonotypes and omits some of them. The sample gives roughly 150,000 clones, 89% of which show up once; 4.9% is in the top ten. This TCR came from a young man in good health. This chain connects TRBV9 to TRBJ2-5; TRBD2 matches 8 bases. The sample was blood. The CDR3 spells CASSPQSGSQETQYF. CDR3 coding DNA: TGTGCCAGCAGCCCCCAGAGCGGGAGCCAAGAGACCCAGTACTTC.